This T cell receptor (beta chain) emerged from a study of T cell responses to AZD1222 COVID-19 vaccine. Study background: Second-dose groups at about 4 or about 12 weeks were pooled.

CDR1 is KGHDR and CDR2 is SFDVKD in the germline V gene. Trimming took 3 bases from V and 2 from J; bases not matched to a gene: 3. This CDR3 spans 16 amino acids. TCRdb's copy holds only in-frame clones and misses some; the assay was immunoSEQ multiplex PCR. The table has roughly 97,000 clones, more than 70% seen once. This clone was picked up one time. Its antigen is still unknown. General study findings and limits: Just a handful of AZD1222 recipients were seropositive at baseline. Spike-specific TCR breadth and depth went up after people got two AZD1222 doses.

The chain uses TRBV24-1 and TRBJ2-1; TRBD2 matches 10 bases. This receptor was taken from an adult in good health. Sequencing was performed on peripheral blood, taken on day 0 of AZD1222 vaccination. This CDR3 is CATSDASGGAYNEQFF. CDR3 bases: TGTGCCACCAGTGATGCGAGCGGGGGGGCCTACAATGAGCAGTTCTTC.